A selection of T cell receptor beta chains follows, all from one sample in a study of CD8 T cells in Susac syndrome. TCRdb used MiXCR to reprocess the immunoSEQ multiplex PCR reads, holding one entry per CDR3 protein. The sample consists of some 60,000 distinct CDR3 sequences, around 90% of them appearing once. Sequenced sample: CD8+ T cells from PBMCs. Source of these receptors: a human donor in good health. Both conserved end residues are part of each CDR3. The order of the fields is clone size, J gene, V gene, D gene, CDR3 DNA, CDR3 protein. D genes are given only for firm matches. Clone size appears in some rows only: once, few, many, or a class for an expanded clone.

.	TRBJ2-1	TRBV6-2/TRBV6-3	TRBD2	TGTGCCAGCAGTTACGGTAGCGGGGGGGTATCTGAGCAGTTCTTC	CASSYGSGGVSEQFF
.	TRBJ2-7	TRBV5-4	.	TGTGCCAGCAGCACCGGCGGCCTCTCCTACGAGCAGTACTTC	CASSTGGLSYEQYF
.	TRBJ2-5	TRBV7-9	TRBD1	TGTGCCAGCAGCACATGGACAGGGGAAGAGACCCAGTACTTC	CASSTWTGEETQYF
.	TRBJ2-5	TRBV4-3	TRBD2	TGCGCCAGCAGCCAAGGGCTCACCGGGGGGTACCAAGAGACCCAGTACTTC	CASSQGLTGGYQETQYF
.	TRBJ2-1	TRBV7-9	.	TGTGCCAGCAGCTTAGGCCCCATTATTCTTTTGGACCGCAGTGAGCAGTTCTTC	CASSLGPIILLDRSEQFF
.	TRBJ2-1	TRBV12-3/TRBV12-4	.	TGTGCCAGCAGTCAGACGGGGGGCATCGATGAGCAGTTCTTC	CASSQTGGIDEQFF
.	TRBJ2-3	TRBV5-1	.	TGCGCCAGCAGCTTTGGGCCTAGCACAGATACGCAGTATTTT	CASSFGPSTDTQYF
.	TRBJ2-1	TRBV7-9	TRBD1	TGTGCCAGCAGCCAGACAGGGAACTCCTACAATGAGCAGTTCTTC	CASSQTGNSYNEQFF
.	TRBJ2-7	TRBV25-1	.	TGTGCCAGCAGTGAAAGATCAGGGCTCACAGCCTACGAGCAGTACTTC	CASSERSGLTAYEQYF
.	TRBJ1-1	TRBV29-1	.	TGCAGCGTGGCCCGGGACCCTCGGGAAGCTTTCTTT	CSVARDPREAFF
.	TRBJ2-3	TRBV6-5	.	TGTGCCAGCAGTTACTCAGGTCCTAAGGAGTTGGCGCAGTATTTT	CASSYSGPKELAQYF
.	TRBJ1-2	TRBV5-5	.	TGTGCCAGCAGCTTGTATACCGTTCGTTTGGGTAACTATGGCTACACCTTC	CASSLYTVRLGNYGYTF
.	TRBJ2-5	TRBV28	TRBD2	TGTGCCAGCAGTTCCGAGCGGGGGGCCCAAGAGACCCAGTACTTC	CASSSERGAQETQYF
.	TRBJ1-2	TRBV20-1	TRBD1	TGCAGTGCTAGGGACAGGGATGGCTACACCTTC	CSARDRDGYTF
once	TRBJ2-7	TRBV5-1	.	TGCGCCAGCAGCTCGGACAGCGCCTACGAGCAGTACTTC	CASSSDSAYEQYF
.	TRBJ1-6	TRBV12-3/TRBV12-4	.	TGTGCCAGCAGTTTAGCGGGGGCTACGCTTTCACCCCTCCACTTT	CASSLAGATLSPLHF
.	TRBJ2-2	TRBV15	TRBD2	TGTGCCACCAGAGCGCCGGGACTAGCAAGGGAGCTGTTTTTT	CATRAPGLARELFF
.	TRBJ2-7	TRBV6-2/TRBV6-3	.	TGTGCCAGCAGTTACTCGGACGGAGGATACGAGCAGTACTTC	CASSYSDGGYEQYF
.	TRBJ2-1	TRBV7-9	.	TGTGCCAGCAGCCCAATGGACTCCTACAATGAGCAGTTCTTC	CASSPMDSYNEQFF
.	TRBJ2-5	TRBV6-1	.	TGTGCCAGCAGCCCCAGGACTTCTCCGTACCAAGAGACCCAGTACTTC	CASSPRTSPYQETQYF
.	TRBJ2-5	TRBV9	.	TGTGCCAGCAGCCTGCGGGCGGTGTTTTTCGAGACCCAGTACTTC	CASSLRAVFFETQYF
.	TRBJ2-5	TRBV12-3/TRBV12-4	.	TGTGCCAGCAGGGCGGGGTCGGGGGAGACCCAGTACTTC	CASRAGSGETQYF
.	TRBJ1-2	TRBV7-9	.	TGTGCCAGCAGAGCAGGACTCGACTATGGCTACACCTTC	CASRAGLDYGYTF
.	TRBJ1-1	TRBV6-5	TRBD1	TGTGCCAGCAGGGATACAGGGGGCGCGAGCACTGAAGCTTTCTTT	CASRDTGGASTEAFF
.	TRBJ2-7	TRBV5-6	TRBD1	TGTGCCAGCAGCTTTTTTGGGGGCCAGGGGGCTTACGAGCAGTACTTC	CASSFFGGQGAYEQYF
.	TRBJ2-2	TRBV30	.	TGTGCCTGGCGCCAAGGGAACACCGGGGAGCTGTTTTTT	CAWRQGNTGELFF
.	TRBJ2-5	TRBV2	.	TGTGCCAGCATAAGGATAGCGACCCTTCAAGAGACCCAGTACTTC	CASIRIATLQETQYF
.	TRBJ1-6	TRBV27	.	TGTGCCAGCACGCACGGGGGGGGCAATTCACCCCTCCACTTT	CASTHGGGNSPLHF
.	TRBJ2-3	TRBV2	.	TGTGCCAGCAGTCTTCCCGTACAGGACGGCCGCACAGATACGCAGTATTTT	CASSLPVQDGRTDTQYF
.	TRBJ1-4	TRBV7-6	TRBD1	TGTGCCAGCAGCTTGCATCGGACAGGGGGCAATGAAAAACTGTTTTTT	CASSLHRTGGNEKLFF
.	TRBJ2-1	TRBV18	.	TGTGCCAGCTCACCACGTGACACCCCTGATGACAATGAGCAGTTCTTC	CASSPRDTPDDNEQFF
.	TRBJ2-2	TRBV12-3/TRBV12-4	TRBD1	TGTGCCAGCAGTTTAGGGACAGGGTATCCCGGGGAGCTGTTTTTT	CASSLGTGYPGELFF
.	TRBJ2-2	TRBV7-6	.	TGTGCCAGCAGCCTAAGACCTGAGATAGGCACCGGGGAGCTGTTTTTT	CASSLRPEIGTGELFF
.	TRBJ2-7	TRBV7-6	TRBD1	TGTGCCCAAACCCGCAGGGGGCCTTACGAGCAGTACTTC	CAQTRRGPYEQYF
.	TRBJ1-4	TRBV29-1	.	TGCAGCGTATTCAAGGAAAAACTGTTTTTT	CSVFKEKLFF
.	TRBJ1-5	TRBV6-2/TRBV6-3	.	TGTGCCAGCAGCCCCAGGAATAGCAATCAGCCCCAGCATTTT	CASSPRNSNQPQHF
.	TRBJ2-3	TRBV7-3	TRBD2	TGTGCCAGCAGCTCGACTAGCGGGCAGGATACGCAGTATTTT	CASSSTSGQDTQYF
.	TRBJ2-2	TRBV2	.	TGTGCCAGCGGACAGTACACCGGGGAGCTGTTTTTT	CASGQYTGELFF
.	TRBJ2-7	TRBV5-6	.	TGTGCCAGGTCCCTGCACCGAAAGAGTGGCGAGCAGTACTTC	CARSLHRKSGEQYF
.	TRBJ1-5	TRBV7-8	.	TGTGCCAGCACCCTGGGCCCAGGGAGCAATCAGCCCCAGCATTTT	CASTLGPGSNQPQHF
once	TRBJ1-5	TRBV12-3/TRBV12-4	TRBD1	TGTGCCAACAGCGCCGGGACAGGGGACGGTCAGCCCCAGCATTTT	CANSAGTGDGQPQHF
once	TRBJ1-2	TRBV5-4	.	TGTGCCAGCAGCTTGGATCGGGGGGTCTATGGCTACACCTTC	CASSLDRGVYGYTF
.	TRBJ2-1	TRBV19	.	TGTGCCAGTAGTATAGGAGAGGATTACAATGAGCAGTTCTTC	CASSIGEDYNEQFF
.	TRBJ2-1	TRBV30	TRBD2	TGTGCCTGGATTATGGGAGGGAATGAGCAGTTCTTC	CAWIMGGNEQFF
once	TRBJ2-7	TRBV7-9	.	TGTGCCAGCAGCCCGCTAAGCTCCTACGAGCAGTACTTC	CASSPLSSYEQYF
few	TRBJ1-1	TRBV3-1	.	TGTGCCAGCAGACCTCCGGGGCATCCCCTTGAGGCTTTCTTT	CASRPPGHPLEAFF
.	TRBJ2-5	TRBV4-1	.	TGCGCCAGCTACCGGCCCCGAGAGACCCAGTACTTC	CASYRPRETQYF
.	TRBJ2-7	TRBV4-3	.	TGCGCCAGCAGCCCAAACCCGGGACCCTACGAGCAGTACTTC	CASSPNPGPYEQYF
once	TRBJ2-2	TRBV10-3	.	TGTGCCATCAGCCCGGGGCTACCCACCGGGGAGCTGTTTTTT	CAISPGLPTGELFF
.	TRBJ2-5	TRBV2	.	TGTGCCAGCAGTGGTGTGACCGAGGTCCAAGAGACCCAGTACTTC	CASSGVTEVQETQYF
.	TRBJ2-1	TRBV18	TRBD1	TGTGCCAGCTCAGCCTCGACAGGGTCTTCTTACAATGAGCAGTTCTTC	CASSASTGSSYNEQFF
.	TRBJ2-1	TRBV27	TRBD2	TGTGCCAGCAGTTTTGGACTAGCAGGCTACAATGAGCAGTTCTTC	CASSFGLAGYNEQFF
.	TRBJ2-3	TRBV7-9	.	TGTGCCAGCAGCTTTGGGACTCGAAGCACAGATACGCAGTATTTT	CASSFGTRSTDTQYF